The rows below give T cell receptor beta chains drawn from one sample of a study of T-cell reconstitution after alpha-beta-depleted transplantation in children. One entry per CDR3 protein results from TCRdb running MiXCR on the PCR reads. The repertoire holds hundreds of thousands of distinct CDR3 sequences, with approximately 12% as singletons. The specimen comprised PBMCs, mostly from graft donor cells, sampled 360 days after TCRalphabeta/CD19-depleted stem cell transplant. These receptors were taken from a male patient between 5 and 17 years old who had a stem cell transplant for acute myeloid leukemia, so the T cells may come from the graft donor. CDR3s include the opening cysteine and the closing phenylalanine or tryptophan. Each record gives: D gene, V gene, clone size, J gene, CDR3 DNA, CDR3 protein. The D gene is left open where the match is weak. Clone sizes are given selectively: once, few, many, or a class where the clone is expanded.

D gene: NA; V gene: TRBV28; clone size: many; J gene: TRBJ2-7; CDR3 DNA: TGTGCCAGCAGTGTCGGGGGGCCGGTCTCCTACGAGCAGTACTTC; CDR3 protein: CASSVGGPVSYEQYF
D gene: TRBD1; V gene: TRBV29-1; clone size: many; J gene: TRBJ2-5; CDR3 DNA: TGCAGCGTTGAATTTGGACAGGGGGAGACCCAGTACTTC; CDR3 protein: CSVEFGQGETQYF
D gene: TRBD2; V gene: TRBV27; clone size: few; J gene: TRBJ2-1; CDR3 DNA: TGTGCCAGCAGTTTCCTGACTAGCGCCTATTCCTACAATGAGCAGTTCTTC; CDR3 protein: CASSFLTSAYSYNEQFF
D gene: NA; V gene: TRBV29-1; clone size: NA; J gene: TRBJ2-5; CDR3 DNA: TGCAGCGTTGATATAGCAACGGGAGAGACCCAGTACTTC; CDR3 protein: CSVDIATGETQYF
D gene: TRBD2; V gene: TRBV4-3; clone size: few; J gene: TRBJ2-3; CDR3 DNA: TGCGCCAGCAGCCCTTGGACTAGCGGGAGGCCGGAATCAGATACGCAGTATTTT; CDR3 protein: CASSPWTSGRPESDTQYF
D gene: NA; V gene: TRBV28; clone size: NA; J gene: TRBJ1-1; CDR3 DNA: TGTGCCAGCAGGCTACCTGGAGGCAGCACTGAAGCTTTCTTT; CDR3 protein: CASRLPGGSTEAFF
D gene: TRBD2; V gene: TRBV5-1; clone size: many; J gene: TRBJ2-1; CDR3 DNA: TGCGCCAGCAGCTTGGAGGGGACTAGTAGTAATGAGCAGTTCTTC; CDR3 protein: CASSLEGTSSNEQFF
D gene: TRBD2; V gene: TRBV7-9; clone size: many; J gene: TRBJ2-7; CDR3 DNA: TGTGCCAGCAGCTTAGACGTGAACGTGGGAGGGCCCTACGAGCAGTACTTC; CDR3 protein: CASSLDVNVGGPYEQYF
D gene: TRBD2; V gene: TRBV10-3; clone size: few; J gene: TRBJ2-3; CDR3 DNA: TGTGCCATCAGTCCCCCGACAGGGGAACAGGGACTAGCGGGAAATACGCAGTATTTT; CDR3 protein: CAISPPTGEQGLAGNTQYF
D gene: NA; V gene: TRBV7-2; clone size: NA; J gene: TRBJ2-1; CDR3 DNA: TGTGCCAGCAGCTTGCTAGGTCGGGAACCCTCCCTCGATGAGCAGTTCTTC; CDR3 protein: CASSLLGREPSLDEQFF
D gene: NA; V gene: TRBV6-5; clone size: NA; J gene: TRBJ2-7; CDR3 DNA: TGTGCCAGCAGTTACTCGATGTCGGCCTACGAGCAGTACTTC; CDR3 protein: CASSYSMSAYEQYF
D gene: TRBD1; V gene: TRBV14; clone size: NA; J gene: TRBJ2-7; CDR3 DNA: TGTGCCAGCAGCCATCCTAGGACAGGCTCTCTCGAGCAGTACTTC; CDR3 protein: CASSHPRTGSLEQYF
D gene: NA; V gene: TRBV5-1; clone size: medium-sized; J gene: TRBJ2-5; CDR3 DNA: TGCGCCAGCAGCTTGAAAGAGACCCAGTACTTC; CDR3 protein: CASSLKETQYF
D gene: NA; V gene: TRBV20-1; clone size: few; J gene: TRBJ2-3; CDR3 DNA: TGCAGTGCTAGCCTGTCGGAAGGCACAGATACGCAGTATTTT; CDR3 protein: CSASLSEGTDTQYF
D gene: TRBD2; V gene: TRBV10-3; clone size: NA; J gene: TRBJ2-5; CDR3 DNA: TGTGCCATCAGAGCGGGGTACCAAGAGACCCAGTACTTC; CDR3 protein: CAIRAGYQETQYF
D gene: NA; V gene: TRBV7-9; clone size: NA; J gene: TRBJ2-7; CDR3 DNA: TGTGCCAGCAGCTCCTTTCCGGGAGATAAGTACGAGCAGTACTTC; CDR3 protein: CASSSFPGDKYEQYF
D gene: TRBD2; V gene: TRBV24-1; clone size: few; J gene: TRBJ2-1; CDR3 DNA: TGTGCCACCAGTGACCGCTGGACTAGCGGGAGAGGCAATGAGCAGTTCTTC; CDR3 protein: CATSDRWTSGRGNEQFF
D gene: NA; V gene: TRBV20-1; clone size: many; J gene: TRBJ2-2; CDR3 DNA: TGCAGTGCTAGAACCACCCAGGTCCCAGGATCCGGGGAGCTGTTTTTT; CDR3 protein: CSARTTQVPGSGELFF
D gene: NA; V gene: TRBV23-1; clone size: NA; J gene: TRBJ2-7; CDR3 DNA: TGCGCCAGCAGTCAGAGTCTCGGGGGCCACGAGCAGTACTTC; CDR3 protein: CASSQSLGGHEQYF
D gene: TRBD1; V gene: TRBV10-3; clone size: few; J gene: TRBJ1-4; CDR3 DNA: TGTGCCATCAGGGAACAGGGGGGGGAAAAACTGTTTTTT; CDR3 protein: CAIREQGGEKLFF
D gene: NA; V gene: TRBV7-2; clone size: once; J gene: TRBJ2-5; CDR3 DNA: TGTGCCAGCAGCTCCTTTCAAACAGGGAAAGAGACCCAGTACTTC; CDR3 protein: CASSSFQTGKETQYF
D gene: TRBD1; V gene: TRBV7-2; clone size: many; J gene: TRBJ1-2; CDR3 DNA: TGTGCCAGCAGCCCAGGGACAGTGAACTATGGCTACACCTTC; CDR3 protein: CASSPGTVNYGYTF
D gene: NA; V gene: TRBV6-2/TRBV6-3; clone size: NA; J gene: TRBJ1-1; CDR3 DNA: TGTGCCAGCAGTTACCAACCGAGACAGAGCCTAGGTGAAGCTTTCTTT; CDR3 protein: CASSYQPRQSLGEAFF
D gene: TRBD1; V gene: TRBV20-1; clone size: NA; J gene: TRBJ2-7; CDR3 DNA: TGCAGTGCCGTGGGACAGGCACTCGGACCCTGGGACTACGAGCAGTACTTC; CDR3 protein: CSAVGQALGPWDYEQYF
D gene: NA; V gene: TRBV7-8; clone size: few; J gene: TRBJ2-2; CDR3 DNA: TGTGCCAGCAGCCCAAGGACTTCGAACACCGGGGAGCTGTTTTTT; CDR3 protein: CASSPRTSNTGELFF
D gene: TRBD2; V gene: TRBV5-1; clone size: NA; J gene: TRBJ2-7; CDR3 DNA: TGCGCCAGCAGCCCGGGACTAGCGGGAGGTCTCCGGTACGAGCAGTACTTC; CDR3 protein: CASSPGLAGGLRYEQYF